This is a list of T cell receptor beta chains from one sample in a study of long-term antiretroviral therapy in people with HIV. The repertoire was sequenced with immunoSEQ multiplex PCR; TCRdb's copy has only in-frame clones and lacks some. The sample contains roughly 42,000 clones, 70% to 90% of which appear only once. Sequences were derived from unsorted PBMCs, sampled 1.2 years after starting antiretroviral therapy. The receptors derive from a woman between 50 and 59 years old with HIV. CDR3s include the opening cysteine and the closing phenylalanine or tryptophan. The order of the fields is V gene, clone size, J gene, D gene, CDR3 protein, CDR3 DNA. A D gene is named only where the DNA matches it firmly. A row's size may be missing; if present it is once, few, many or a size class.

TRBV7-9,.,TRBJ1-6,.,CASSARDTLRNNSPLHF,TGTGCCAGCAGCGCTAGGGACACTCTGAGAAATAATTCACCCCTCCACTTT
TRBV2,.,TRBJ1-3,.,CASSEVGSGGNTIYF,TGTGCCAGCAGTGAAGTGGGCTCGGGCGGAAACACCATATATTTT
TRBV29-1,once,TRBJ1-3,TRBD1,CSGGTGTLGNTIYF,TGCAGCGGGGGGACAGGGACTTTGGGAAACACCATATATTTT
TRBV7-8,few,TRBJ1-2,.,CASSSRMPGYYGYTF,TGTGCCAGCAGCTCTAGGATGCCAGGGTACTATGGCTACACCTTC
TRBV20-1,few,TRBJ2-7,TRBD2,CSARASGEQYF,TGCAGTGCTAGGGCTAGCGGAGAACAGTACTTC
TRBV7-3,.,TRBJ2-1,TRBD2,CASSPQPSGGLNEQFF,TGTGCCAGCAGCCCCCAACCTAGCGGGGGGCTCAATGAGCAGTTCTTC
TRBV27,.,TRBJ1-1,.,CASSSATNTEAFF,TGTGCCAGCAGTTCGGCTACGAACACTGAAGCTTTCTTT
TRBV6-5,.,TRBJ1-1,.,CASSYLKDRNTEAFF,TGTGCCAGCAGTTACTTGAAAGACAGGAACACTGAAGCTTTCTTT
TRBV4-1,.,TRBJ2-3,TRBD1,CASRDRGTDTQYF,TGCGCCAGCAGAGACAGGGGGACAGATACGCAGTATTTT
TRBV9,.,TRBJ2-5,.,CASSGWGTYETQYF,TGTGCCAGCAGCGGCTGGGGGACGTACGAGACCCAGTACTTC
TRBV5-1,.,TRBJ2-3,.,CASSLGRGRNTDTQYF,TGCGCCAGCAGCTTGGGGCGGGGCCGGAACACAGATACGCAGTATTTT
TRBV7-6,.,TRBJ1-5,TRBD1,CASSVDREAPQHF,TGTGCCAGCAGCGTGGACAGGGAAGCGCCCCAGCATTTT
TRBV4-1,.,TRBJ1-1,.,CASSLQPGQMNTEAFF,TGCGCCAGCAGCCTCCAACCTGGACAGATGAACACTGAAGCTTTCTTT
TRBV5-5,.,TRBJ1-1,.,CASSLSRGKAFF,TGTGCCAGCAGCTTGTCCAGGGGAAAAGCTTTCTTT
TRBV14,.,TRBJ1-2,.,CASSQLGRYGYTF,TGTGCCAGCAGCCAACTGGGGAGGTATGGCTACACCTTC
TRBV9,.,TRBJ1-4,.,CASSVAGRENEKLFF,TGTGCCAGCAGCGTAGCGGGACGGGAAAATGAAAAACTGTTTTTT
TRBV11-2,.,TRBJ2-2,.,CASSPRGGMNTGELFF,TGTGCCAGCAGCCCCAGAGGGGGGATGAACACCGGGGAGCTGTTTTTT
TRBV5-5,.,TRBJ1-6,.,CASSLTVLHGNSPLHF,TGTGCCAGCAGCTTGACAGTTTTACATGGTAATTCACCCCTCCACTTT
TRBV2,.,TRBJ2-7,TRBD1,CASSLLTGGYEQYF,TGTGCCAGCAGCTTACTGACAGGGGGCTACGAGCAGTACTTC
TRBV27,.,TRBJ1-2,TRBD1,CASTLRDRPNYGYTF,TGTGCCAGCACCCTACGGGACAGGCCTAACTATGGCTACACCTTC
TRBV4-3,.,TRBJ1-1,.,CASSQSSERNTEAFF,TGCGCCAGCAGCCAATCCTCGGAGAGGAACACTGAAGCTTTCTTT
TRBV7-8,.,TRBJ1-1,.,CASSSSRDTRNTEAFF,TGTGCCAGCAGCTCTTCCCGGGACACGCGAAACACTGAAGCTTTCTTT
TRBV6-1,.,TRBJ2-2,.,CASSMTAIGTGELFF,TGTGCCAGCAGTATGACAGCGATAGGGACCGGGGAGCTGTTTTTT
TRBV9,once,TRBJ2-3,TRBD2,CASSPPAGGAGTDTQYF,TGTGCCAGCAGCCCTCCGGCGGGGGGGGCCGGCACAGATACGCAGTATTTT
TRBV28,.,TRBJ1-1,.,CASSPSNWWGEKPEAFF,TGTGCCAGCAGTCCCTCCAATTGGTGGGGCGAGAAGCCTGAAGCTTTCTTT
TRBV14,.,TRBJ2-4,.,CASSQDHSRDIQYF,TGTGCCAGCAGCCAAGATCACAGCAGGGACATTCAGTACTTC
TRBV11-2,.,TRBJ2-3,TRBD1,CASSPGAGGIEDTQYF,TGTGCCAGCAGCCCAGGGGCAGGGGGCATCGAAGATACGCAGTATTTT
TRBV4-3,.,TRBJ2-3,TRBD2,CASSQSSGGSTDTQYF,TGCGCCAGCAGCCAATCTAGCGGGGGAAGCACAGATACGCAGTATTTT
TRBV6-1,.,TRBJ2-2,TRBD2,CASITSGGAAGELFF,TGTGCCAGCATTACTAGCGGGGGCGCGGCCGGGGAGCTGTTTTTT
TRBV20-1,.,TRBJ1-1,.,CSAAGETEAFF,TGCAGTGCTGCCGGAGAGACTGAAGCTTTCTTT
TRBV6-5,once,TRBJ2-7,.,CASSPTPYEQYF,TGTGCCAGCAGTCCAACTCCCTACGAGCAGTACTTC
TRBV7-9,.,TRBJ1-5,.,CASSLVEGNQPQHF,TGTGCCAGCAGCTTAGTCGAGGGCAATCAGCCCCAGCATTTT
TRBV5-3,once,TRBJ2-4,TRBD2,CARSLRLAGGPRTKNIQYF,TGTGCCAGAAGCCTCCGACTAGCGGGGGGGCCCAGGACCAAAAACATTCAGTACTTC
TRBV5-1,.,TRBJ1-2,TRBD1,CASSLDLPGQVINYGYTF,TGCGCCAGCAGCTTGGATCTGCCGGGACAGGTGATTAACTATGGCTACACCTTC
TRBV19,.,TRBJ1-3,.,CASSATGSAATYF,TGTGCCAGTAGTGCAACCGGGTCCGCGGCAACATATTTT
TRBV7-7,.,TRBJ1-1,TRBD1,CASSRTGENTEAFF,TGTGCTAGCAGCCGGACAGGGGAGAACACTGAAGCTTTCTTT
TRBV27,once,TRBJ1-2,.,CASSLSGKSYTF,TGTGCCAGCAGTTTATCGGGGAAAAGCTACACCTTC